This T cell receptor beta chain was observed in a study of blood T cell repertoires in COVID-19. Study background: PBMCs, B-cell-depleted T cells, or T cells were the source of the cDNA or gDNA that made up the material.

The V segment lost 1 base and the J segment 8 bases; nucleotides outside the gene matches: 8. Germline loops: CDR1 KGHSH, CDR2 LQKENI. CDR3 size: 15 residues. Assay used: immunoSEQ multiplex PCR; TCRdb lists only in-frame clones, some missing. The sample shows about 95,000 clones, 84% of them seen only once. Sequenced: peripheral blood. The V gene is TRBV18, the J gene TRBJ2-1; 7 positions agree with TRBD2. This clonotype originated in a human donor in a cohort sampled during active COVID-19. CDR3 nucleotide sequence: TGTGCCAGCTCACCACGAGGACTAGATATCCATGAGCAGTTCTTC. Protein: CASSPRGLDIHEQFF.